This T cell receptor (beta chain) is drawn from a study of a mutant IDH1 vaccine in newly diagnosed glioma (dated by TCRdb to about 2021). Regarding the complete study: In the chemotherapy-containing groups, vaccination started alongside temozolomide cycles, whereas in patients who had radiotherapy alone it started 4-6 weeks after radiotherapy. Prior to enrollment, patients had been given standard therapy consisting of radiotherapy alone, temozolomide alone, or radiochemotherapy with temozolomide, with the combination given to most patients. Peripheral blood samples were drawn at six visits, namely V03 (baseline), V05, V07, V10, V12 and V13. Visit V12 was the week-35 safety follow-up and visit V13 was the week-47 end of study. For exploratory analyses, around 23 treated patients had longitudinal TCRB deep sequencing done wherever samples were available. The roughly 30 treated patients were approximately 62% male and roughly 40% female, with a mean age of approximately 40 years. General conclusions and limits of the study: Availability determined which PBMC samples were chosen for TCRB deep sequencing. Pseudoprogression appeared unrelated to alterations in the top peripheral T cell clonotypes detected by TCRB sequencing. According to the authors, sample limitations meant that analyses of patient blood samples could not be reproduced. Vaccine-induced immune responses across multiple MHC alleles were detected in approximately 94% of patients.

Receptor libraries were prepared by the immunoSEQ multiplex PCR assay. Following the manufacturer's protocol, the hsTCRB Kit was used to amplify rearranged TCR beta chain sequences. An Illumina MiSeq was used to sequence the TCRB libraries. From the authors' description of their analysis: Demultiplexing, trimming and gene mapping were performed with the kit vendor's proprietary platform. The table comes from immuneACCESS by way of TCRdb, which keeps in-frame sequences with V and J called. Part of the clones is missing from these tables; in studies checked, under half for an unresolved V gene and the rest for unknown reasons. The V and J calls and the clone size are those of that table, but D and trimming were determined from the DNA. For this sample there are about 27,000 clones; 83% appear just once. Together, the top ten hold 25% to 35% of the sample. The label giving this sample's time point can be read as: week 35, safety follow-up. Each vaccine dose was 300 ug of a 20-mer mutant IDH1 peptide in Montanide, given subcutaneously with topical imiquimod. Across visits V03 through V10, patients got a total of eight vaccinations, given in weeks 1, 3, 5, 7, 11, 15, 19 and 23. Donors had newly diagnosed WHO grade 3 or 4 IDH1-mutant astrocytomas with loss of nuclear ATRX. The samples were drawn from NOA16, a multicentre, single-arm, open-label phase I trial in Germany that tested a mutant IDH1 peptide vaccine in humans for the first time. Genomic DNA for TCRB sequencing was extracted from EDTA blood using the DNeasy Blood and Tissue Kit.

From the cysteine through the phenylalanine, the CDR3 covers 15 amino acids. Only the CDR3 portion is preserved as DNA: 45 bases, with reading frame beginning at the first base. The germline V gene encodes CDR1 SNHLY and CDR2 FYNNEI. Deletion took 8 bases off V and 4 bases off J, with a span of 18 bases between the germline ends. To note about this clone: The antigen this receptor binds is unknown. No base-level quality is on record; no much larger clone is a single base apart.

The receptor was isolated from a young man with glioma. The sequenced sample was PBMCs, obtained from a glioma patient whose treatment included an IDH1 peptide vaccine. The chain employs TRBV2 and TRBJ2-1; a confident D gene designation cannot be given. The nucleotide sequence is given as TGTGCCAGCCCCCAACCCCGCCAAGGTTACAATGAGCAGTTCTTC. The resulting protein is CASPQPRQGYNEQFF.